This T cell receptor (beta chain) was recorded in a study of identical twins. This clonotype was counted ten times or more. Its antigen remains unidentified. CDR1 and CDR2 from the germline V gene are LGHNA and YSLEER. V was cut by 0 bases and J by 8 bases, with 10 bases left in between. This CDR3 region has 14 residues. Study-level findings and limits: In monozygotic twins, models underestimated the sharing of out-of-frame TCR alpha.

Healthy Caucasians, and only they, were the donors. Addition of a universal primer site occurred through template switching, and cDNA carried unique molecular identifiers. MiXCR, run by TCRdb on the 5' RACE reads, gives a single entry per CDR3 protein. In the table there are approximately 140,000 distinct CDR3 sequences, roughly 3.2% of which are singletons. The rearrangement joins TRBV4-3 to TRBJ1-4; D remains ambiguous. The TCR comes from a man younger than 30 in good health. The material sequenced was memory T cells sorted from blood. The CDR3, as DNA: TGCGCCAGCAGCCAAGACATCGTGAGGGAAAAACTGTTTTTT. This codes for CASSQDIVREKLFF.